Listed below are T cell receptor beta chains from one sample, sequenced in a study of OX40 agonist ivuxolimab in advanced cancers. Clones were sequenced by immunoSEQ multiplex PCR, and TCRdb holds only the in-frame ones, with some missing. Among roughly 92,000 clones, roughly 89% were seen once, and the ten largest hold about 8.5%. The starting material was CD4+ or CD8+ T cells sorted from blood, obtained in a trial of the OX40 agonist ivuxolimab. All receptors come from an adult with an advanced solid tumor such as melanoma, head and neck, liver or kidney cancer. The CDR3 runs from the conserved cysteine through the conserved F or W. The D gene is left open where the match is weak. Clone size is given for some rows only: seen once, a few or many times, or a class if the clone is expanded.

J | V | size | D | CDR3 | DNA
TRBJ2-7 | TRBV18 | . | TRBD1 | CASSANRGNYEQYF | TGTGCCAGCTCAGCGAACAGGGGTAACTACGAGCAGTACTTC
TRBJ2-3 | TRBV7-9 | . | TRBD2 | CASSLQRDGTDTQYF | TGTGCCAGCAGCTTACAGCGGGACGGCACAGATACGCAGTATTTT
TRBJ2-3 | TRBV18 | . | TRBD2 | CASSPPGTNTQYF | TGTGCCAGCTCACCACCGGGGACTAATACGCAGTATTTT
TRBJ2-1 | TRBV11-1 | . | . | CASSLETQQFF | TGTGCCAGCAGCTTAGAGACTCAGCAGTTCTTC
TRBJ1-2 | TRBV27 | . | . | CASKPPGNYGYTF | TGTGCCAGCAAACCCCCGGGGAACTATGGCTACACCTTC
TRBJ1-3 | TRBV7-8 | . | . | CASSLVYPPGNTIYF | TGTGCCAGCAGCTTAGTCTACCCACCTGGAAACACCATATATTTT
TRBJ1-3 | TRBV19 | . | . | CASSVIALAGNTIYF | TGTGCCAGTAGTGTGATTGCCTTGGCTGGAAACACCATATATTTT
TRBJ1-2 | TRBV6-6 | once | . | CASSGRNYGYTF | TGTGCCAGCAGTGGTAGGAACTATGGCTACACCTTC
TRBJ2-7 | TRBV10-3 | few | . | CAISDRDEQYF | TGTGCCATCAGTGACAGGGACGAGCAGTACTTC
TRBJ2-1 | TRBV4-1 | . | . | CASSQARLLEQFF | TGCGCCAGCAGCCAAGCTAGGCTTTTGGAGCAGTTCTTC
TRBJ2-2 | TRBV27 | . | . | CASSFEGSQGEIRNTGELFF | TGTGCCAGCAGTTTTGAGGGGTCACAGGGCGAGATTCGGAACACCGGGGAGCTGTTTTTT
TRBJ2-3 | TRBV7-2 | . | . | CASSFPGPDTQYF | TGTGCCAGCAGCTTCCCGGGCCCCGATACGCAGTATTTT
TRBJ1-2 | TRBV30 | . | TRBD1 | CAWSPGGGYGYTF | TGTGCCTGGAGTCCAGGGGGCGGCTATGGCTACACCTTC
TRBJ2-5 | TRBV7-3 | . | TRBD1 | CASSLTGGSETQYF | TGTGCCAGCAGCTTGACAGGGGGCAGTGAGACCCAGTACTTC
TRBJ1-6 | TRBV10-3 | . | . | CAIGTSPLHF | TGTGCCATCGGTACATCACCCCTCCACTTT
TRBJ2-5 | TRBV2 | . | . | CASSELPQETQYF | TGTGCCAGCAGTGAACTACCCCAAGAGACCCAGTACTTC
TRBJ2-7 | TRBV11-3 | . | TRBD1 | CASSWQATGTGIHEQYF | TGTGCCAGCAGCTGGCAGGCAACCGGGACAGGGATACACGAGCAGTACTTC
TRBJ2-7 | TRBV9 | . | TRBD2 | CASSPHAGVTYEQYF | TGTGCCAGCAGCCCGCATGCGGGAGTGACATACGAGCAGTACTTC
TRBJ2-7 | TRBV27 | . | TRBD1 | CASSWTGLAYEQYF | TGTGCCAGCAGTTGGACAGGGTTAGCCTACGAGCAGTACTTC
TRBJ1-5 | TRBV12-5 | . | TRBD1 | CASGLPGQGGNQPQHF | TGTGCTAGTGGTTTGCCGGGACAGGGGGGCAATCAGCCCCAGCATTTT
TRBJ2-5 | TRBV7-3 | . | TRBD1 | CASSFLMTGNQETQYF | TGTGCCAGCAGCTTCCTAATGACAGGGAACCAAGAGACCCAGTACTTC
TRBJ2-7 | TRBV7-9 | . | TRBD1 | CASSSRDRGYHEQYF | TGTGCCAGCAGCTCAAGGGACAGGGGGTATCACGAGCAGTACTTC
TRBJ2-7 | TRBV4-1 | . | . | CASSYLLAYEQYF | TGCGCCAGCAGCTATCTTTTGGCCTACGAGCAGTACTTC
TRBJ1-3 | TRBV30 | . | . | CAWGTQGSDTIYF | TGTGCCTGGGGAACTCAGGGTTCCGACACCATATATTTT
TRBJ2-7 | TRBV29-1 | . | . | CSVPGTGHEQYF | TGCAGCGTCCCAGGGACCGGCCACGAGCAGTACTTC
TRBJ2-3 | TRBV11-3 | . | . | CASSLTWRRTDTQYF | TGTGCCAGCAGCCTCACCTGGAGGAGGACAGATACGCAGTATTTT
TRBJ2-2 | TRBV29-1 | . | . | CSVELGLYTGELFF | TGCAGCGTTGAATTAGGACTTTACACCGGGGAGCTGTTTTTT
TRBJ1-5 | TRBV30 | . | TRBD1 | CAWNRGLWQPQHF | TGTGCCTGGAACAGGGGGCTGTGGCAGCCCCAGCATTTT
TRBJ2-1 | TRBV6-1 | . | . | CASSEARQGSYNEQFF | TGTGCCAGCAGTGAAGCGCGGCAGGGCTCCTACAATGAGCAGTTCTTC
TRBJ1-2 | TRBV5-6 | few | . | CASSLVTGFNYGYTF | TGTGCCAGCAGCTTGGTGACAGGCTTTAACTATGGCTACACCTTC
TRBJ2-5 | TRBV5-4 | . | TRBD2 | CASSRGTSGPQETQYF | TGTGCCAGCAGCAGGGGGACTAGCGGACCACAAGAGACCCAGTACTTC
TRBJ2-5 | TRBV5-1 | . | . | CASSLGGFQETQYF | TGCGCCAGCAGCTTGGGGGGATTCCAAGAGACCCAGTACTTC
TRBJ2-1 | TRBV5-1 | . | . | CASSKSSPGNEQFF | TGCGCCAGCAGCAAGAGTAGCCCGGGGAATGAGCAGTTCTTC